One and the same sample provided the 18 T cell receptor beta chains below, sequenced in a study of cytomegalovirus exposure and HLA in healthy donors. PCR employed 60 Vbeta and 13 Jbeta primers. Repertoires were generated with immunoSEQ multiplex PCR, while TCRdb's copy carries only in-frame clones and drops some. The repertoire holds 180,000 or so clones, with around 80% as singletons. Specimen: PBMCs. The receptors originated from a girl aged 5-17 years in good health and CMV-seropositive.

The table lists this clone with a count of one. The CDR3 here is CSVEALAGFGIGSYEQYF. The CDR3 DNA reads TGCAGCGTTGAAGCACTAGCGGGGTTCGGAATTGGCTCCTACGAGCAGTACTTC. The chain uses TRBV29-1 and TRBJ2-7; 10 positions agree with TRBD2. Per germline, CDR1 SQVTM and CDR2 ANQGSEA. V was pared by 1 base and J by 0 bases, with 12 bases of the junction left unmatched. This CDR3 comprises 18 residues.

The rearrangement links TRBV4-3 to TRBJ1-3; D is undetermined. Trimming took 0 bases from V and 0 from J, leaving 12 bases between them. The CDR3 sequence is 17 residues long. CDR1 LGHNA and CDR2 YSLEER come from the germline V gene. CDR3 sequence: CASSQDPGVSSGNTIYF. CDR3 in DNA: TGCGCCAGCAGCCAAGATCCGGGTGTTAGCTCTGGAAACACCATATATTTT.

This clone was counted a single time. V gene TRBV4-2 combines with J gene TRBJ1-1; 7 bases are a match to TRBD1. The germline gives CDR1 LGHNA, CDR2 YNFKEQ. The CDR3 is 13 amino acids. Unmatched junction bases numbered 5, after V lost 9 bases and J lost 1 base. In DNA, the CDR3 is TGTGCCAGTGGTGACAGGGAGAACACTGAAGCTTTCTTT. The encoded protein is CASGDRENTEAFF.

The gene calls are TRBV6-5 and TRBJ2-7, with D unresolved. Germline V gene lookup returns CDR1 MNHEY and CDR2 SVGAGI. CDR3 length: 16 amino acids. The germline V and J ends were trimmed by 0 bases and 0 bases, with 12 bases remaining between them. The chain's CDR3 is CASSYSNTISSYEQYF. The CDR3 DNA is TGTGCCAGCAGTTACTCTAACACCATCAGCTCCTACGAGCAGTACTTC.

J is TRBJ2-2 and V is TRBV7-6; D may be TRBD1 (5 bases). Per germline, CDR1 SGHVS and CDR2 FNYEAQ. Trimming removed 0 bases from V and 4 bases from J, with 12 bases in between. The CDR3 is 16 amino acids. The CDR3 DNA is TGTGCCAGCAGCTTAGCCCAGGGTACAGGCACCGGGGAGCTGTTTTTT. Amino acids: CASSLAQGTGTGELFF.

In this sample, this clone turned up once. The chain employs TRBV9 and TRBJ2-5, with TRBD2 as a possible D gene (7 bases). The CDR3 runs 17 residues. Germline CDR1 SGDLS, CDR2 YYNGEE. V was cut by 0 bases and J by 1 base, with 16 bases left in between. CDR3 amino acids: CASSVAGGRGAQETQYF. For the CDR3, the DNA is TGTGCCAGCAGCGTAGCGGGCGGTCGGGGGGCCCAAGAGACCCAGTACTTC.

The chain links TRBV19 to TRBJ2-6; 8 bases are shared with TRBD1. CDR3 length equals 19 residues. V was pared by 7 bases and J by 0 bases, with 14 bases of the junction left unmatched. Germline CDR1 is LNHDA and CDR2 is SQIVND (reference sequence). Written as DNA, the CDR3 is TGTGCCAGTACCTCCCCGCCCGGGACAGGAGACTCTGGGGCCAACGTCCTGACTTTC. It yields the protein CASTSPPGTGDSGANVLTF.

This chain links TRBV5-1 with TRBJ1-1; D is perhaps TRBD1 (5 bases). The CDR3 has 15 amino acids. The V gene lost 0 bases and the J gene lost 1 base, with 10 bases spanning the gap. CDR1 and CDR2 from the germline V gene are SGHRS and YFSETQ. This chain's CDR3 is CASSLVEGPNTEAFF. The CDR3 nucleotides read TGCGCCAGCAGCTTGGTGGAGGGGCCGAACACTGAAGCTTTCTTT.

This clone occurred a few times. The genes are TRBV6-1 and TRBJ2-7, with 10 bases aligning to TRBD1. CDR3 size: 14 residues. Unmatched junction bases numbered 9, after V lost 9 bases and J lost 4 bases. Germline V lookup: CDR1 MNHNS, CDR2 SASEGT. DNA of the CDR3: TGTGCCAGTGGGGAGGGACAGGGGCTTTACGAGCAGTACTTC. It is translated as CASGEGQGLYEQYF.

This rearrangement joins TRBV6-5 to TRBJ1-5; 9 nucleotides agree with TRBD1. The CDR3 consists of 15 residues. Per the germline V gene, CDR1 is MNHEY and CDR2 is SVGAGI. Unmatched junction bases numbered 4, after V lost 5 bases and J lost 2 bases. The CDR3 sequence: CASSPDRGRNQPQHF. CDR3 nucleotides: TGTGCCAGCAGTCCGGACAGGGGACGCAATCAGCCCCAGCATTTT.

The chain employs TRBV27 and TRBJ2-7; 7 positions match TRBD2. V lost 6 bases and J lost 0; bases outside the gene matches: 17. The CDR3 loop spans 18 amino acids. Per germline, CDR1 MNHEY and CDR2 SMNVEV (reference sequence). The CDR3 DNA sequence: TGTGCCAGCAGACTGTTTTACGGTGGCAGGGACTACTCCTACGAGCAGTACTTC. This gives the protein CASRLFYGGRDYSYEQYF.

This chain links TRBV27 with TRBJ1-2, with TRBD1 as a possible D gene (5 bases). Trimming removed 4 bases from V and 6 bases from J, with 12 bases in between. Looked up from germline, CDR1 is MNHEY and CDR2 is SMNVEV (reference sequence). The CDR3 spans 13 residues. The CDR3 protein is CASSSRDWDGYTF. The CDR3 bases are TGTGCCAGCAGTTCCAGGGATTGGGATGGCTACACCTTC.

The chain carries TRBV11-2 and TRBJ2-1, with 11 nucleotides matching TRBD1. CDR1 SGHAT and CDR2 FQNNGV come from the germline V gene. The ends lost 5 bases at V and 10 bases at J; junction bases unmatched: 10. The CDR3 is 15 residues long. Here the CDR3 DNA reads TGTGCCAGCAGCCGGGGGGACAGGGGGGGAGTCGAGCAGTTCTTC. This encodes CASSRGDRGGVEQFF.

This clone was counted only a few times. This rearrangement joins TRBV30 to TRBJ2-3; 10 bases align to TRBD2. The CDR3 runs 14 residues. With 3 bases clipped from V and 4 bases from J, the junction kept 4 bases outside the gene matches. The germline V gene has CDR1 GTSNPN and CDR2 SVGIG (reference sequence). CDR3 nucleotides: TGTGCCTGGAGAGGGACTAGCGAGGCAGATACGCAGTATTTT. Its translation is CAWRGTSEADTQYF.

This rearrangement joins TRBV25-1 to TRBJ1-4; 8 nucleotides line up with TRBD1. This CDR3 is built from 15 residues. CDR1 and CDR2 from the germline V gene are MGHDK and SYGVNS. The junction had 9 bases not matched to a gene; V was cut back by 6 bases and J by 6 bases. CDR3 sequence (DNA): TGTGCCAGCAGCGAAAGCTCGACAGGGGATGAAAAACTGTTTTTT. Translated, it gives CASSESSTGDEKLFF.

The gene calls are TRBV7-9 and TRBJ2-7; TRBD1 agrees at 9 bases. Germline CDR1 SEHNR, CDR2 FQNEAQ (reference sequence). The CDR3 consists of 18 residues. The trim removed 3 bases at V and 0 bases at J, leaving 12 bases unmatched. The CDR3 loop is CASSFDGTGSRSSYEQYF. The CDR3 region has the DNA TGTGCCAGCAGCTTTGATGGGACAGGGTCCAGGAGCTCCTACGAGCAGTACTTC.

The chain has TRBV4-2 and TRBJ2-3, with TRBD2 as a possible D gene (6 bases). CDR1 LGHNA and CDR2 YNFKEQ come from the germline V gene. The CDR3 is 18 residues long. Between the trimmed V and J ends, which lost 1 base and 3 bases, there was a span of 20 bases. The CDR3 nucleotides are TGTGCCAGCAGCCAAGTAGTTGAGCGGGCATGGTCGACAGATACGCAGTATTTT. Encoded protein: CASSQVVERAWSTDTQYF.

This clone has just one count. This chain links TRBV2 with TRBJ2-7, with 7 bases matching TRBD1. This CDR3 is 13 amino acids long. The germline V gene encodes CDR1 SNHLY and CDR2 FYNNEI. V gave up 4 bases and J gave up 5 bases; unmatched junction bases: 5. The CDR3 loop is CASSGQGVNEQYF. The CDR3 coding sequence is TGTGCCAGCAGTGGACAGGGAGTTAACGAGCAGTACTTC.